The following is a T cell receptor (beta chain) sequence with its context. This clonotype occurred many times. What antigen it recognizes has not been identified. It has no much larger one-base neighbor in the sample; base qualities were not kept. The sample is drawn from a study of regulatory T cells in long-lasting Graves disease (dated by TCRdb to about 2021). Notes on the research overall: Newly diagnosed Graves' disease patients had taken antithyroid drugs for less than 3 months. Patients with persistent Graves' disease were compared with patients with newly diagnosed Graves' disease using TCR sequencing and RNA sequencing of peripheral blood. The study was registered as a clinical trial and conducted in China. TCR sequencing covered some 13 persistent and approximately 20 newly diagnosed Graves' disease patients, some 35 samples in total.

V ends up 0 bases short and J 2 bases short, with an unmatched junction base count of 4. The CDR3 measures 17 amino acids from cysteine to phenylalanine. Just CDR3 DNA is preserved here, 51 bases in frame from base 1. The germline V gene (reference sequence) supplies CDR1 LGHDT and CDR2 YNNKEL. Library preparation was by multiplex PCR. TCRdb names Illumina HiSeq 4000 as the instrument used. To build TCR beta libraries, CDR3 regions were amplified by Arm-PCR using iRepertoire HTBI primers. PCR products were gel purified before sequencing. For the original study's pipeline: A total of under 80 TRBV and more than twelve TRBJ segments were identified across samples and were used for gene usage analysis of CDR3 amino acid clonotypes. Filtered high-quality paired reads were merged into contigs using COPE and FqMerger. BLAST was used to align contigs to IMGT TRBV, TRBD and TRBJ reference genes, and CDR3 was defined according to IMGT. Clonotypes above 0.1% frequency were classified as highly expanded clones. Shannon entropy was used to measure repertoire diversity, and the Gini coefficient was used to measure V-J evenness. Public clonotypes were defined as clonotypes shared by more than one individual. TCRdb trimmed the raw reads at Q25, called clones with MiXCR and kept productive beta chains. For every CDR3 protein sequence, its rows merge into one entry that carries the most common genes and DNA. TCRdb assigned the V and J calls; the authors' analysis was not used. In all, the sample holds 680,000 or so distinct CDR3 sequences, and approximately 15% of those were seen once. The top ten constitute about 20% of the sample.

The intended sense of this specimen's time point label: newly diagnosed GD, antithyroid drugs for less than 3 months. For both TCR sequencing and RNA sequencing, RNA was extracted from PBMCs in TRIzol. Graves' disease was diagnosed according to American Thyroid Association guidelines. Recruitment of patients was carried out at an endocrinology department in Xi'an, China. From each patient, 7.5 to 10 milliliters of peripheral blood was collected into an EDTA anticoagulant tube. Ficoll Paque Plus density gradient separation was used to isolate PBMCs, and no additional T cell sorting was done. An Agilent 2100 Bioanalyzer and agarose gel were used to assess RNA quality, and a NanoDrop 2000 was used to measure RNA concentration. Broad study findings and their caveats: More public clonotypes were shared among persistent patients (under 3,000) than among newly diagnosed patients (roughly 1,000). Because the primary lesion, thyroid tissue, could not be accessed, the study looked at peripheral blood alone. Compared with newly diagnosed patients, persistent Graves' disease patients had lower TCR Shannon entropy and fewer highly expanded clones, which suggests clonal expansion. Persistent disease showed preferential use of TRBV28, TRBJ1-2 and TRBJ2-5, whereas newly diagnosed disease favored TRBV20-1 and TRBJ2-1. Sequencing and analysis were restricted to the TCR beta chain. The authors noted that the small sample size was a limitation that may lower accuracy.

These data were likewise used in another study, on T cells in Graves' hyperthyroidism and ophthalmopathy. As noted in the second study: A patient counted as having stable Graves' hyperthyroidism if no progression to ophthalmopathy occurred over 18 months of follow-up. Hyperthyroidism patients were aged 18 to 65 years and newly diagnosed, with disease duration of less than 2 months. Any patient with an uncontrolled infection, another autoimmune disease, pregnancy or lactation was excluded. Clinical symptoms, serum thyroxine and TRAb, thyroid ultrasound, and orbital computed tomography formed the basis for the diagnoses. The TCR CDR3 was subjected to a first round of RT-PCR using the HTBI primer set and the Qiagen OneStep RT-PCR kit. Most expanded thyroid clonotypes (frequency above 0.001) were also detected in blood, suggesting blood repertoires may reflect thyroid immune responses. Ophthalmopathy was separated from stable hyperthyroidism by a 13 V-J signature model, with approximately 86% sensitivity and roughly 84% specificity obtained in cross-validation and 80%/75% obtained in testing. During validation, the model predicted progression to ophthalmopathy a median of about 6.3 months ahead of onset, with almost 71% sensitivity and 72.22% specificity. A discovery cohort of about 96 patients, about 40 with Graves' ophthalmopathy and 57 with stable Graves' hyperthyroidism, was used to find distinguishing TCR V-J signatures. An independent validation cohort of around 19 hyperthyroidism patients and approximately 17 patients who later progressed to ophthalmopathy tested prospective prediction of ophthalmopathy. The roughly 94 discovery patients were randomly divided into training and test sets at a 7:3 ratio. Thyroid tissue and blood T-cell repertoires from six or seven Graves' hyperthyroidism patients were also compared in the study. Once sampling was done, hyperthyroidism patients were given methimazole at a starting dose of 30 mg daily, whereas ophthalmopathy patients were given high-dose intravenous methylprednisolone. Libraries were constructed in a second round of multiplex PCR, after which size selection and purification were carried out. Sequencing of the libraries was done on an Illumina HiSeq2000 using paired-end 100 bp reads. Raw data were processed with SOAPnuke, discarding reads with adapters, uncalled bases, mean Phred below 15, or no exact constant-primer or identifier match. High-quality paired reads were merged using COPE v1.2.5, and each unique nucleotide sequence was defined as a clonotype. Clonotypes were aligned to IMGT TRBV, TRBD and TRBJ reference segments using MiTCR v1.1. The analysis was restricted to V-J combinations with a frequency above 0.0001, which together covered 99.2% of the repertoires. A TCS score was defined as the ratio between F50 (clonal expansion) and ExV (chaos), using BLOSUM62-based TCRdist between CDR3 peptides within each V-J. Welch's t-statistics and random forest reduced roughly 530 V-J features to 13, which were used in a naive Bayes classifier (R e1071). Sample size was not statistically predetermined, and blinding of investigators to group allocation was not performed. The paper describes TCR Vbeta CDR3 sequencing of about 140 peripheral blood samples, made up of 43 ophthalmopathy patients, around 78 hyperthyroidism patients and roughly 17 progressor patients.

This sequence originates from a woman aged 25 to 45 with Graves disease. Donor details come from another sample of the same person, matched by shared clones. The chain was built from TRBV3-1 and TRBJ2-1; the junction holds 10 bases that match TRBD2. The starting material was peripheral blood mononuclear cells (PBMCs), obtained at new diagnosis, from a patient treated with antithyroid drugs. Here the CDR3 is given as CASSQDPGTSAYNEQFF. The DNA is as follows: TGTGCCAGCAGCCAAGATCCGGGGACTAGCGCCTACAATGAGCAGTTCTTC.